This paragraph reports one TCR beta chain. A read error may produce the germline difference seen at one junction end. Those with chemo-refractory metastatic non-small-cell lung cancer were treated with focal radiation combined with CTLA-4 blockade using ipilimumab. The CDR3 sequence is 13 residues long. CDR1 is SSHAT, CDR2 FNYEAQ, per germline (reference sequence). The data stem from a study of radiotherapy plus CTLA-4 blockade in lung cancer. Study in general: Around a sixth of patients responded objectively, and about 30% achieved disease control.

Here immunoSEQ multiplex PCR was the method, and the copy in TCRdb shows in-frame clones only, minus some. The table has fewer than 70,000 clones, 79% seen once. The receptor's source is a human donor with non-small cell lung cancer who had a complete response to radiotherapy plus ipilimumab. This chain uses TRBV7-7 with TRBJ2-7, with a possible D match to TRBD1 (6 bases). The sequences come from peripheral blood, collected from a patient treated with radiotherapy plus ipilimumab. This CDR3 is CASSLTGPGEQYF. DNA for the CDR3: TGTGCTAGCAGCCTTACAGGGCCGGGAGAGCAGTACTTC.